The 20 T cell receptor beta chains given below trace back to one sample, sequenced in a study of shared clonotypes between healthy human individuals. Here immunoSEQ multiplex PCR was the method, and the copy in TCRdb shows in-frame clones only, minus some. This sample has under 1,100,000 clones, with about 75% found just once. Sequenced: memory CD4+ T cells sorted from blood. Noted subset: CD45RA-negative fraction. All receptors come from a man aged 18 to 29 in good health.

The chain is built from TRBV6-1 and TRBJ2-4; TRBD1 matches 7 bases. Germline CDR1 MNHNS, CDR2 SASEGT. This CDR3 is 15 amino acids long. V trimming: 6 bases; J trimming: 0 bases; junction bases outside the gene matches: 5. CDR3 sequence reads: CASRYGQEAKNIQYF. CDR3 DNA sequence: TGTGCCAGCAGATATGGACAGGAAGCCAAAAACATTCAGTACTTC.

J is TRBJ1-4 and V is TRBV30; tentatively, D is TRBD1 (6 bases). The germline V gene encodes CDR1 GTSNPN and CDR2 SVGIG (reference sequence). The CDR3 is 14 residues long. V was pared by 5 bases and J by 4 bases, with 14 bases between. The CDR3 sequence: CAWRRQAYNEKLFF. The CDR3 DNA sequence: TGTGCCTGGCGAAGACAGGCCTATAATGAAAAACTGTTTTTT.

V gene TRBV27 combines with J gene TRBJ2-7; TRBD1 or TRBD2 may be the D gene (5 bases each). Looked up from germline, CDR1 is MNHEY and CDR2 is SMNVEV (reference sequence). The CDR3 has 21 amino acids. Trimming took 4 bases from V and 5 from J, leaving 36 bases between them. The CDR3 reads CASSSNQQGSREAGERDEQYF. CDR3 in DNA: TGTGCCAGCAGTTCAAACCAGCAGGGTTCCCGCGAGGCGGGTGAGAGGGACGAGCAGTACTTC.

This chain connects TRBV11-2 to TRBJ2-1; perhaps TRBD1 as D (5 bases). V gave up 5 bases and J gave up 5 bases, with 7 bases separating them. The germline CDR1 and CDR2 sequences are SGHAT and FQNNGV. CDR3 length equals 12 residues. Here the CDR3 DNA reads TGTGCCAGCAGCATAGGGGACAATGAGCAGTTCTTC. Protein: CASSIGDNEQFF.

The chain employs TRBV19 and TRBJ1-5; D might be TRBD1 (5 bases). The V and J ends lost 10 bases and 3 bases respectively, with 19 bases between them. This CDR3 has 15 amino acids. Germline CDR1 and CDR2: LNHDA and SQIVND (reference sequence). The CDR3 here is CATRRKEGFNQPQHF. CDR3 nucleotides: TGTGCCACGCGCCGCAAGGAGGGGTTCAATCAGCCCCAGCATTTT.

The rearrangement joins TRBV6-1 to TRBJ2-1; D is possibly TRBD1 (6 bases). The germline V and J ends were trimmed by 0 bases and 12 bases, with 9 bases remaining between them. CDR3 length: 12 amino acids. The germline V gene encodes CDR1 MNHNS and CDR2 SASEGT. CDR3 DNA sequence: TGTGCCAGCAGTGAAGCGGCGACAGGGCAGTTCTTC. Translation: CASSEAATGQFF.

The chain employs TRBV6-5 and TRBJ2-1; weak D call: TRBD2 (6 bases). Germline CDR1 reads MNHEY; CDR2 reads SVGAGI. V lost 0 bases and J lost 7, with 16 bases in between. CDR3 length: 16 residues. The chain's CDR3 is CASSYSRVGLSNEQFF. The CDR3, as DNA: TGTGCCAGCAGTTACTCGCGGGTGGGACTTTCGAATGAGCAGTTCTTC.

The chain combines TRBV27 with TRBJ2-7; 7 bases are shared with TRBD1. The CDR3 is 15 amino acids. Germline V lookup: CDR1 MNHEY, CDR2 SMNVEV (reference sequence). Trimming removed 5 bases from V and 0 bases from J; junction bases left unmatched: 7. This CDR3 reads CASSPPDRPSYEQYF. The CDR3 DNA reads TGTGCCAGCAGTCCTCCGGACAGGCCCTCCTACGAGCAGTACTTC.

The chain couples TRBV10-3 to TRBJ2-3, with D possibly matching TRBD1 (6 bases). Trimming removed 5 bases from V and 2 bases from J, with 14 bases in between. The germline CDR1 and CDR2 sequences are ENHRY and SYGVKD. The CDR3 extends over 15 amino acids. This CDR3 reads CAISQDSLTTDTQYF. The CDR3 nucleotides read TGTGCCATCAGTCAGGACAGCCTCACCACAGATACGCAGTATTTT.

The chain employs TRBV18 and TRBJ2-3, with 8 bases fitting TRBD2. After removal of 5 bases from V and 1 base from J, the junction contained 2 bases not matched to a gene. CDR3 length equals 14 residues. From germline, CDR1 is KGHSH and CDR2 LQKENI. The CDR3 loop reads CASSSLAGTDTQYF. The CDR3 DNA is TGTGCCAGCTCATCACTAGCGGGCACAGATACGCAGTATTTT.

The chain uses TRBV29-1 and TRBJ2-3, with 12 positions matching TRBD2. V gave up 4 bases and J gave up 4 bases; unmatched junction bases: 9. This CDR3 has 16 amino acids. Germline CDR1 is SQVTM and CDR2 is ANQGSEA. The chain's CDR3 is CSVGGDGLAGPDTQYF. DNA for the CDR3: TGCAGCGTTGGGGGAGATGGACTAGCGGGGCCAGATACGCAGTATTTT.

The V call is TRBV7-2, the J call TRBJ1-3; D is possibly TRBD1 (5 bases). This CDR3 is built from 14 residues. V lost 5 bases and J 0 bases, leaving 8 bases between the germline ends. The germline V gene has CDR1 SGHTA and CDR2 FQGNSA. CDR3 region: CASSRGSSGNTIYF. CDR3 coding DNA: TGTGCCAGCAGCAGGGGCTCCTCTGGAAACACCATATATTTT.

This clone was counted between two and nine times. This chain uses TRBV6-5 with TRBJ1-5, with D possibly being TRBD1 (5 bases). Germline CDR1 reads MNHEY; CDR2 reads SVGAGI. V lost 11 bases and J 5 bases, leaving 10 bases between the germline ends. The CDR3 has 11 amino acids. The CDR3 sequence: CARTGDQPQHF. The CDR3 bases are TGTGCCCGGACGGGGGATCAGCCCCAGCATTTT.

The genes are TRBV6-1 and TRBJ2-7; 9 bases line up with TRBD1. CDR1 MNHNS and CDR2 SASEGT come from the germline V gene. CDR3 length: 15 residues. The junction had 12 bases not matched to a gene; V was cut back by 8 bases and J by 4 bases. CDR3 coding DNA: TGTGCCAGCTCTCAGTCAGGGACAGGGCGATACGAGCAGTACTTC. Translated: CASSQSGTGRYEQYF.

A word on this clone: The same CDR3 arises from other DNA sequences in this sample as well. J is TRBJ2-3 and V is TRBV18; the D is unclear. The CDR3 has 11 residues. V gave up 4 bases and J gave up 1 base, with 0 bases separating them. CDR1 and CDR2 (germline): KGHSH, LQKENI. CDR3 nucleotide sequence: TGTGCCAGCTCACGCACAGATACGCAGTATTTT. Protein product: CASSRTDTQYF.

V and J are TRBV7-9 and TRBJ2-5, with D possibly matching TRBD2 (5 bases). CDR3 length equals 13 residues. Trimming stripped 8 bases from V and 1 base from J, with 11 bases between. Germline V lookup: CDR1 SEHNR, CDR2 FQNEAQ (reference sequence). The CDR3 DNA sequence: TGTGCCAGCCAAGCACTAGTCCAAGAGACCCAGTACTTC. It yields the protein CASQALVQETQYF.

This chain links TRBV27 with TRBJ2-7; TRBD1 matches 9 bases. J gave up 4 bases and V 5 bases, and 9 bases lay outside the gene matches. The CDR3 covers 15 residues. Germline values: CDR1 MNHEY, CDR2 SMNVEV (reference sequence). The CDR3 region is CASSRRTGEMYEQYF. The CDR3 DNA reads TGTGCCAGCAGTCGCCGGACAGGGGAGATGTACGAGCAGTACTTC.

V gene TRBV11-2 combines with J gene TRBJ1-2, with unresolved D. V was shortened by 5 bases and J by 4 bases, with 11 bases between the two germline ends. The length of the CDR3 is 13 residues. Germline V gene sequence: CDR1 SGHAT, CDR2 FQNNGV. This CDR3 reads CASSLPAGYGYTF. CDR3 DNA sequence: TGTGCCAGCAGCCTCCCCGCCGGCTATGGCTACACCTTC.

On this clone itself: This specimen includes other DNA sequences encoding the same CDR3. The chain combines TRBV6-1 with TRBJ1-5; 8 bases fit TRBD1. Germline CDR1 reads MNHNS; CDR2 reads SASEGT. This CDR3 is 14 amino acids long. The J segment lost 5 bases and the V segment lost 5 bases, leaving 5 bases of the junction unmatched. The CDR3 sequence is CASSLQGGDQPQHF. CDR3 nucleotide sequence: TGTGCCAGCAGTCTACAGGGGGGCGATCAGCCCCAGCATTTT.

This clone was detected once. Other DNA sequences in this specimen translate into the identical CDR3. The chain employs TRBV27 and TRBJ2-6, with D unresolved. The CDR3 contains 14 residues. Trimming left V 3 bases short and J 2 bases short, with 5 bases between. CDR1 is MNHEY and CDR2 is SMNVEV in the germline V gene (reference sequence). The CDR3: CASSFRAGANVLTF. CDR3 nucleotide sequence: TGTGCCAGCAGTTTTAGGGCTGGGGCCAACGTCCTGACTTTC. Full variable domain (rest looked up from reference TRBV27 and TRBJ2-6): EAQVTQNPRYLITVTGKKLTVTCSQNMNHEYMSWYRQDPGLGLRQIYYSMNVEVTDKGDVPEGYKVSRKEKRNFPLILESPSPNQTSLYFCASSFRAGANVLTFGAGSRLTVL.